This passage covers 15 T cell receptor beta chains from one sample sequenced in a study of cytomegalovirus exposure and HLA in healthy donors. PCR was performed using 60 Vbeta and 13 Jbeta primers. The repertoire was sequenced with immunoSEQ multiplex PCR; TCRdb's copy has only in-frame clones and lacks some. The data show around 200,000 clones, roughly 72% seen once. The sequenced sample consisted of PBMCs. The origin of the receptors is a man younger than 40 in good health and CMV-seronegative.

The chain recombines TRBV7-3 with TRBJ2-2; 9 bases line up with TRBD2. Germline CDR1 is SGHTA and CDR2 is FQGTGA. V was clipped by 3 bases and J by 6 bases; unmatched bases: 20. The CDR3 extends over 20 amino acids. The CDR3 DNA follows: TGTGCCAGCAGCTTCCCCGGTGGGCGGGAGGGCCTAAAAAGTCCCGGGGAGCTGTTTTTT. This sequence encodes CASSFPGGREGLKSPGELFF.

This clone occurred a few times. V usage is TRBV6-5 and J usage is TRBJ1-1, with TRBD1 matching over 7 bases. Per the germline V gene, CDR1 is MNHEY and CDR2 is SVGAGI. Trimming removed 6 bases from V and 4 bases from J; junction bases left unmatched: 8. The CDR3 is made up of 14 amino acids. Here the CDR3 DNA reads TGTGCCAGCAGCGAAGCACAGGGGCCCACTGAAGCTTTCTTT. Translating it yields CASSEAQGPTEAFF.

V usage is TRBV4-1 and J usage is TRBJ2-1, with TRBD2 matching over 14 bases. Trimming took 4 bases from V and 4 from J; bases not matched to a gene: 6. This CDR3 has 17 residues. CDR1 and CDR2 from the germline V gene are MGHRA and YSYEKL. CDR3 DNA sequence: TGCGCCAGCAGCCCATCCGGGACTAGCGGGAGATACAATGAGCAGTTCTTC. It codes for CASSPSGTSGRYNEQFF.

This chain connects TRBV6-5 to TRBJ2-7; no reliable D call. The CDR3 runs 12 residues. Germline V CDR1 and CDR2: MNHEY, SVGAGI. Trimming cost V 4 bases and J 3 bases, with 7 bases left between them. CDR3 nucleotide sequence: TGTGCCAGCAGTTGGGCAGGCTACGAGCAGTACTTC. Translation gives CASSWAGYEQYF.

The genes are TRBV2 and TRBJ2-7, with D unclear. From germline, CDR1 is SNHLY and CDR2 FYNNEI. The CDR3 runs 14 residues. The V end lost 8 bases, the J end lost 7 bases, and 21 bases lay between the germline ends. In nucleotides, the CDR3 is TGTGCCAGCTATAGAAACATTGGGTCGGGTGAGCAGTACTTC. Protein product: CASYRNIGSGEQYF.

The rearrangement joins TRBV10-1 to TRBJ2-2, with TRBD2 as a possible D gene (5 bases). Trimming cost V 7 bases and J 5 bases, with 11 bases left between them. Per the germline V gene, CDR1 is WNHNN and CDR2 is SYGVQD (reference sequence). The CDR3 extends over 13 amino acids. Here the CDR3 DNA reads TGCGCCAGCAACGGGATAGGGACCGGGGAGCTGTTTTTT. Amino acid sequence: CASNGIGTGELFF.

The chain joins TRBV11-2 to TRBJ2-7, with 8 bases matching TRBD2. The CDR3 extends over 14 amino acids. CDR1 and CDR2 from the germline V gene are SGHAT and FQNNGV. V was pared by 1 base and J by 4 bases, with 3 bases of the junction left unmatched. The DNA of the CDR3 is TGTGCCAGCAGCTTAGGGGAGCGGGAGTACGAGCAGTACTTC. Translated: CASSLGEREYEQYF.

The chain employs TRBV5-1 and TRBJ1-2, with 10 bases fitting TRBD1. The CDR3 sequence is 16 residues long. V was clipped by 1 base and J by 6 bases; unmatched bases: 9. The germline CDR1 and CDR2 sequences are SGHRS and YFSETQ. As DNA, the CDR3 is TGCGCCAGCAGCTTGAAGACGACAGGGGGCGCAGATGGCTACACCTTC. It specifies CASSLKTTGGADGYTF.

The chain uses TRBV5-4 and TRBJ2-7; 8 positions match TRBD2. Germline values: CDR1 SGHNT, CDR2 YYREEE (reference sequence). The CDR3 has 15 residues. With 3 bases clipped from V and 2 bases from J, the junction kept 7 bases outside the gene matches. The DNA for the CDR3 is TGTGCCAGCAGCTCCCCATCGCGGGGGGCCTACGAGCAGTACTTC. This translates into CASSSPSRGAYEQYF. Together with reference TRBV5-4 and TRBJ2-7, the CDR3 gives the full variable domain: ETGVTQSPTHLIKTRGQQVTLRCSSQSGHNTVSWYQQALGQGPQFIFQYYREEENGRGNFPPRFSGLQFPNYSSELNVNALELDDSALYLCASSSPSRGAYEQYFGPGTRLTVT.

The table lists this clone with a few counts. The chain joins TRBV10-2 to TRBJ2-7; D not resolved. Between the trimmed V and J ends, which lost 3 bases and 12 bases, there was a span of 12 bases. CDR3 length equals 11 residues. Looked up from germline, CDR1 is WSHSY and CDR2 is SAAADI. The CDR3 region is CASSEVLHRYF. CDR3 bases: TGCGCCAGCAGTGAAGTTTTACATCGGTACTTC.

V and J are TRBV6-5 and TRBJ1-2, with D maybe TRBD1 (5 bases). The CDR3 loop spans 12 amino acids. Germline CDR1 is MNHEY and CDR2 is SVGAGI. V lost 8 bases and J lost 7, with 14 bases in between. The CDR3 region is CASSGSEPGYTF. The CDR3 DNA reads TGTGCCAGCTCAGGGTCCGAGCCTGGCTACACCTTC.

The chain joins TRBV10-1 to TRBJ2-5; 8 bases match TRBD1. Germline V gives CDR1 WNHNN, CDR2 SYGVQD (reference sequence). The CDR3 has 15 amino acids. V was clipped by 3 bases and J by 4 bases; unmatched bases: 7. The CDR3 region is CASSEFGTGRETQYF. The CDR3 DNA is TGCGCCAGCAGTGAATTTGGGACAGGACGAGAGACCCAGTACTTC.

This clone was picked up a small number of times. This chain joins TRBV28 and TRBJ1-1; D not resolved. Germline V gives CDR1 MDHEN, CDR2 SYDVKM. The CDR3 consists of 18 residues. V lost 1 base, J lost 0 bases, and 18 bases lay in between. The CDR3 nucleotides are TGTGCCAGCAGTTTATATACGGTCCGAACAGTCATGAACACTGAAGCTTTCTTT. Protein: CASSLYTVRTVMNTEAFF.

The chain combines TRBV2 with TRBJ2-2; perhaps TRBD2 as D (7 bases). The germline V gene encodes CDR1 SNHLY and CDR2 FYNNEI. The CDR3 is 14 residues long. Trimming pared 7 bases from V and 3 bases from J, leaving 12 bases between. For the CDR3, the DNA is TGTGCCAGCATAGGGGGGGCCGACACCGGGGAGCTGTTTTTT. Amino acids: CASIGGADTGELFF.

This chain links TRBV28 with TRBJ2-1; 7 nucleotides align to TRBD1. CDR3 length: 13 residues. With 8 bases clipped from V and 6 bases from J, the junction kept 7 bases outside the gene matches. Germline lookup yields CDR1 MDHEN and CDR2 SYDVKM. This CDR3 reads CASRGGISNEQFF. CDR3 DNA sequence: TGTGCCAGCCGAGGGGGCATCAGCAATGAGCAGTTCTTC.